This T cell receptor (beta chain) was profiled in a study of cytomegalovirus exposure and HLA in healthy donors. Although they were nominally healthy when sampled, donors likely had unrecorded immune exposures. The PCR ran on 60 Vbeta and 13 Jbeta primers. Produced via immunoSEQ multiplex PCR; TCRdb's table is partial and in-frame only. The data hold 100,000 to 150,000 clones, with roughly 78% observed a single time. The sequence came from a man aged 25 to 40 in good health and CMV-seropositive. The sample consisted of PBMCs.

CDR3 sequence reads: CASSASGRNTGELFF. For the CDR3, the DNA is TGCGCCAGCAGTGCTAGCGGGAGAAACACCGGGGAGCTGTTTTTT. The chain carries TRBV5-1 and TRBJ2-2; 10 nucleotides align to TRBD2. CDR1 and CDR2 (germline): SGHRS, YFSETQ. Trimming took 5 bases from V and 2 from J; bases not matched to a gene: 3. The length of the CDR3 is 15 residues.